This T cell receptor (beta chain) came from a study of OX40 agonist ivuxolimab in advanced cancers. Points on this clone: Its antigen is as yet unknown.

Whole-study results and caveats: Expanded clones were, on average, more numerous among CD8+ T cells than CD4+.

Trimming cost V 5 bases and J 2 bases, with 10 bases left between them. Germline assignment: CDR1 LNHDA and CDR2 SQIVND (reference sequence). The CDR3 covers 14 residues. Sequencing used immunoSEQ multiplex PCR; TCRdb keeps in-frame clones, though not all of them. The sample shows tens of thousands of clones, just over 85% of them seen only once. Sample: CD4+ or CD8+ T cells sorted from blood, taken in a trial of the OX40 agonist ivuxolimab. This chain links TRBV19 with TRBJ1-5; D is unresolved. This sequence was found in an adult with an advanced solid tumor such as melanoma, head and neck, liver or kidney cancer. The CDR3 loop reads CASSGVTGNQPQHF. In DNA, the CDR3 is TGTGCCAGTAGTGGGGTCACCGGCAATCAGCCCCAGCATTTT. The whole variable domain, filled in from reference TRBV19 and TRBJ1-5, reads DGGITQSPKYLFRKEGQNVTLSCEQNLNHDAMYWYRQDPGQGLRLIYYSQIVNDFQKGDIAEGYSVSREKKESFPLTVTSAQKNPTAFYLCASSGVTGNQPQHFGDGTRLSIL.